This T cell receptor (beta chain) is drawn from a study of cytomegalovirus exposure and HLA in healthy donors. V lost 6 bases to trimming and J lost 4 bases, with 9 bases between them. The CDR3 runs to 13 residues. The germline V gene encodes CDR1 MNHEY and CDR2 SVGAGI. The PCR made use of 60 Vbeta and 13 Jbeta primers. How the authors handled the data: Later analysis identified approximately 80 million unique TCR beta chains, around 10 million shared. TCRdb's copy holds only in-frame clones and misses some; the assay was immunoSEQ multiplex PCR. V and J calls and clone size are given by that table; D and trimming were obtained from the DNA. This repertoire includes around 65,000 clones. Nominal health characterized the donors when sampled, though unrecorded immune exposures were likely.

The chain recombines TRBV6-5 with TRBJ2-2, with D perhaps matching TRBD1 (6 bases). Input material: PBMCs. The sequence was collected from a boy aged 5-17 years in good health and CMV-seronegative. CDR3 sequence reads: CASSPGVTGELFF. CDR3 DNA: TGTGCCAGCAGCCCAGGGGTCACCGGGGAGCTGTTTTTT.